This TCR beta chain was captured by sequencing in a study of blood T cell repertoires in COVID-19. Study at large: The United States, Italy and Spain supplied acute and convalescent COVID-19 samples.

Seattle participants joined during active infection and were tracked over time. This clone was seen a few times. The protocol was immunoSEQ multiplex PCR, while the TCRdb copy is restricted to in-frame clones and leaves out a portion. In the table there are about 170,000 clones, more than 85% of which are singletons. CDR1 SGHVS and CDR2 FNYEAQ come from the germline V gene. The CDR3 consists of 16 residues. The ends lost 2 bases at V and 6 bases at J; junction bases unmatched: 8. The sample taken for sequencing was peripheral blood. The chain carries TRBV7-6 and TRBJ1-5, with 9 bases lining up with TRBD1. This receptor was identified in a woman of 80 years or more with COVID-19, enrolled during active disease. In DNA form, the CDR3 reads TGTGCCAGCAGCTTATCTCGACAGGGGGATGCTCAGCCCCAGCATTTT. This codes for CASSLSRQGDAQPQHF.